This T cell receptor beta chain came from a study of blood T cells in healthy people across ages. Study-level information: With template switching, about one barcoded beta molecule was captured per two T cells. Study results and caveats: Getting older went along with TCR beta diversity per million T cells dropping roughly linearly. Comparison with aged donors showed that long-lived donors had more naive CD4+ cells and higher diversity.

Then a second PCR, running about 7 to 11 cycles, was carried out with a sample-barcoded 5' primer and a J-beta primer mix. TCRdb re-derived calls from the 5' RACE reads in MiXCR, one entry per CDR3 protein. In the table there are about 1.8 million distinct CDR3 sequences, roughly 52% of which are singletons. Germline CDR1 SGHAT, CDR2 FQNNGV. Germline trimming cut 5 bases from V and 0 bases from J; bases unmatched to any gene: 11. CDR3 length: 17 amino acids. This clonotype has a handful of counts. Antigen: not known. Every donor provided around 9.3 milliliters of peripheral blood. The sample taken for sequencing was blood. The clonotype comes from a middle-aged woman in good health. The chain combines TRBV11-2 with TRBJ2-3; TRBD2 agrees at 7 bases. The CDR3 DNA is TGTGCCAGCAGCCGCCAGAGAGCGGGGACGAGCACAGATACGCAGTATTTT. Its protein product is CASSRQRAGTSTDTQYF.